The 2 T cell receptor beta chains below all came from one sample that was sequenced in a study of shared clonotypes between healthy human individuals. Repertoires were generated with immunoSEQ multiplex PCR, while TCRdb's copy carries only in-frame clones and drops some. The sample yields about 560,000 clones, around 81% seen once. The sequencing sample was made of PBMCs. The source of these receptors is a woman between 40 and 55 years old in good health. Some clones in this sample may be carry-over from other donors' samples.

This clone has just one count. The chain recombines TRBV5-1 with TRBJ2-2, with TRBD2 identical over 14 bases. Trimming removed 3 bases from V and 0 bases from J; junction bases left unmatched: 7. Germline assignment: CDR1 SGHRS and CDR2 YFSETQ. The CDR3 loop spans 19 amino acids. The CDR3 DNA sequence: TGCGCCAGCAGCTCCCGACTAGCGGGAGGGCCGTCGAACACCGGGGAGCTGTTTTTT. As protein: CASSSRLAGGPSNTGELFF.

The chain carries TRBV2 and TRBJ1-4; no clear D. The CDR3 runs to 13 residues. The ends were cut back, 7 bases at V and 4 bases at J, with 10 bases in the middle. In germline, CDR1 is SNHLY, CDR2 FYNNEI. The CDR3 coding sequence is TGTGCCAGCAAGGCGGATAGTAATGAAAAACTGTTTTTT. This codes for CASKADSNEKLFF.